A single sample gave rise to the 22 T cell receptor beta chains below, sequenced in a study of CD8+CD57+ T cells in acquired aplastic anemia. Genomic DNA provided the template from which TCR beta VDJ and CDR3 profiles were obtained. TCRdb called the reads again in MiXCR, with one record for every CDR3 protein. The sample records 250,000 to 300,000 distinct CDR3 sequences, around three fifths being singletons. The sequencing input was sorted CD4+, CD8+, or CD8+CD57+ T cells (not recorded which) from PBMCs. All receptors come from a human donor with severe aplastic anemia or a healthy control (not recorded which).

The J gene is TRBJ2-7, the V gene TRBV7-9; tentatively, D is TRBD2 (6 bases). The V gene lost 7 bases and the J gene lost 3 bases, with 16 bases spanning the gap. From germline, CDR1 is SEHNR and CDR2 FQNEAQ (reference sequence). The CDR3 totals 14 residues. The CDR3 sequence: CASTLGGRDYEQYF. The CDR3 coding sequence is TGTGCCAGCACTCTGGGAGGCCGGGACTACGAGCAGTACTTC.

This clonotype turned up a few times. The rearrangement uses TRBV24-1 and TRBJ2-3, with D hard to call. Germline V gene sequence: CDR1 KGHDR, CDR2 SFDVKD. The CDR3 sequence is 14 residues long. Trimming removed 5 bases at V and 0 bases at J, with 8 bases between. The DNA of the CDR3 is TGTGCCACCAGTGCCGCGGTTAGCACAGATACGCAGTATTTT. Its protein is CATSAAVSTDTQYF.

The rearrangement links TRBV24-1 to TRBJ1-2; D is uncertain. This CDR3 has 14 amino acids. Trimming cost V 5 bases and J 1 base, with 10 bases left between them. CDR1 and CDR2 from the germline V gene are KGHDR and SFDVKD. The CDR3 DNA follows: TGTGCCACCAGTGGGAGCGGAATTAACTATGGCTACACCTTC. Translated: CATSGSGINYGYTF.

This clonotype was seen only a few times. A read error is possible here, since a much larger clone lies one base away. The V and J genes are TRBV4-2 and TRBJ2-5; D may be TRBD1 or TRBD2 (6 bases each). The V gene lost 5 bases and the J gene lost 5 bases, with 24 bases spanning the gap. This CDR3 region has 17 residues. CDR1 and CDR2 from the germline V gene are LGHNA and YNFKEQ. The CDR3 protein is CASSLGGSSGPSETQYF. CDR3 nucleotides: TGTGCCAGCAGCTTAGGGGGTAGTAGCGGACCCTCGGAGACCCAGTACTTC.

The genes are TRBV9 and TRBJ2-3; D ambiguous. The ends were cut back, 0 bases at V and 2 bases at J, with 7 bases in the middle. The germline gives CDR1 SGDLS, CDR2 YYNGEE. CDR3 length equals 14 residues. CDR3 DNA: TGTGCCAGCAGCGTAGAACCGTTCACAGATACGCAGTATTTT. Translation: CASSVEPFTDTQYF.

This clonotype occurred once. The chain carries TRBV10-3 and TRBJ1-4, with 7 nucleotides matching TRBD1. The V and J ends lost 8 bases and 3 bases, in that order; junction bases with no gene match: 9. The CDR3 is 15 residues long. The germline V gene has CDR1 ENHRY and CDR2 SYGVKD. The CDR3 sequence: CAIRGGTGANEKLFF. As DNA, the CDR3 is TGTGCCATCCGGGGTGGAACAGGGGCTAATGAAAAACTGTTTTTT.

Concerning this clonotype: Germline and junction disagree at one end, which may indicate a read error. The V gene is TRBV20-1, the J gene TRBJ1-6; D is perhaps TRBD1 (5 bases). The V gene's germline CDR1 is DFQATT and CDR2 SNEGSKA (reference sequence). CDR3 length: 14 amino acids. The CDR3 DNA is TGCGGTGCTGGGGCCGGGCCCTCCGATTCACCCCTCCACTTT. Protein sequence: CGAGAGPSDSPLHF.

In its sample, this clonotype was seen many times. The chain recombines TRBV24-1 with TRBJ2-3; D remains ambiguous. Trimming cost V 0 bases and J 3 bases, with 3 bases left between them. CDR3 length equals 13 residues. CDR1 and CDR2 (germline): KGHDR, SFDVKD. The CDR3, as DNA: TGTGCCACCAGTGATTTGTGGACAGATACGCAGTATTTT. It translates to CATSDLWTDTQYF.

The sample holds many counts of this clonotype. The chain uses TRBV4-2 and TRBJ2-1, with 7 bases matching TRBD2. Germline V lookup: CDR1 LGHNA, CDR2 YNFKEQ. The CDR3 runs 15 residues. The J segment lost 3 bases and the V segment lost 2 bases, leaving 4 bases of the junction unmatched. The DNA for the CDR3 is TGTGCCAGCAGCCAACCTGGCGGGGGCTACAATGAGCAGTTCTTC. This gives the protein CASSQPGGGYNEQFF.

This clonotype was seen a handful of times. This chain uses TRBV19 with TRBJ1-5, with 11 bases lining up with TRBD1. CDR1 is LNHDA and CDR2 is SQIVND in the germline V gene (reference sequence). This CDR3 comprises 15 residues. Germline trimming cut 5 bases from V and 4 bases from J; bases unmatched to any gene: 4. CDR3 sequence: CASSVGTGGNQPQHF. For the CDR3, the DNA is TGTGCCAGTAGTGTAGGGACAGGGGGAAATCAGCCCCAGCATTTT.

The sample holds a few counts of this clonotype. A much larger clone lies a single base off, so this may be a read error. The V and J genes are TRBV6-5 and TRBJ1-6, with D possibly being TRBD1 (5 bases). Germline V gene data show CDR1 as MNHEY and CDR2 as SVGAGI. Trimming removed 11 bases at V and 5 bases at J, with 16 bases between. This CDR3 region has 14 residues. The chain's CDR3 is CAGTTGTDNSPLHF. The CDR3 region has the DNA TGTGCCGGCACCACCGGGACGGATAATTCACCCCTCCACTTT.

This clonotype was seen many times. The V gene is TRBV19, the J gene TRBJ1-6; D call uncertain. In germline, CDR1 is LNHDA, CDR2 SQIVND (reference sequence). V lost 3 bases and J 10 bases, leaving 7 bases between the germline ends. The CDR3 is made up of 12 amino acids. The CDR3 loop is CASSMVKSPLHF. The CDR3 DNA reads as TGTGCCAGTAGTATGGTCAAGTCACCCCTCCACTTT.

This clonotype showed up many times. The chain links TRBV6-5 to TRBJ1-2, with D maybe TRBD1 (5 bases). V was pared by 4 bases and J by 6 bases, with 6 bases between. Germline V gene sequence: CDR1 MNHEY, CDR2 SVGAGI. This CDR3 has 11 residues. CDR3 sequence (DNA): TGTGCCAGCAGTTGGGGGAATGGCTACACCTTC. Translating gives CASSWGNGYTF.

There are a few counts of this clonotype. This chain uses TRBV20-1 with TRBJ2-7, with TRBD1 identical over 8 bases. The CDR3 is made up of 14 amino acids. V dropped 0 bases and J dropped 5; count of bases not matched to a gene: 6. Germline CDR1 reads DFQATT; CDR2 reads SNEGSKA (reference sequence). CDR3 sequence (DNA): TGCAGTGCTAGAGAGCGGACAGGGCCCAACGAGCAGTACTTC. Translation: CSARERTGPNEQYF.

The sample holds one count of this clonotype. This rearrangement joins TRBV10-3 to TRBJ2-5; TRBD1 agrees at 10 bases. The length of the CDR3 is 16 residues. The V gene's germline CDR1 is ENHRY and CDR2 SYGVKD. V shed 6 bases, J shed 4 bases, and the junction held 11 bases outside the gene matches. Here the CDR3 reads CAISLIPGQGLETQYF. DNA for the CDR3: TGTGCCATCAGCCTTATACCGGGACAGGGGTTAGAGACCCAGTACTTC.

V usage is TRBV4-1 and J usage is TRBJ2-7, with TRBD2 matching over 10 bases. The CDR3 is made up of 16 amino acids. Trimming at V came to 6 bases and at J to 4 bases, leaving 12 bases not matched to a gene. From germline, CDR1 is MGHRA and CDR2 YSYEKL. DNA of the CDR3: TGCGCCAGCAGTCAACTAATACAAGCGGGAGGGTACGAGCAGTACTTC. Amino acid sequence: CASSQLIQAGGYEQYF.

The sample holds many counts of this clonotype. CDR3 sequence reads: CASSEGDTQYF. The CDR3 nucleotides are TGTGCCAGCAGCGAGGGAGATACGCAGTATTTT. The V and J genes are TRBV9 and TRBJ2-3; D gene ambiguous. The germline V gene encodes CDR1 SGDLS and CDR2 YYNGEE. The CDR3 has 11 residues. With 3 bases removed from V and 5 bases from J, the gap between germline ends came to 4 bases.

The V gene is TRBV7-9, the J gene TRBJ1-1; the D gene is possibly TRBD1 (5 bases). The CDR3 is made up of 15 amino acids. The V end was cut by 1 base, the J end by 8 bases, with 17 bases between. Germline V CDR1 and CDR2: SEHNR, FQNEAQ (reference sequence). This CDR3 reads CASSLGGGASEEAFF. The CDR3 nucleotides read TGTGCCAGCAGCTTAGGAGGAGGGGCCTCGGAGGAAGCTTTCTTT.

Concerning this clonotype itself: A read error may explain this, as a much larger clone is one base away. This CDR3 is missing its conserved last phenylalanine or tryptophan, likely due to a read error. This sequence joins TRBV5-1 and TRBJ2-7, with TRBD1 matching 7 bases. V lost 0 bases to trimming and J lost 9 bases; unmatched junction nucleotides: 6. This CDR3 spans 13 amino acids. In germline, CDR1 is SGHRS, CDR2 YFSETQ. The CDR3 nucleotides read TGCGCCAGCAGCTTGGAAGACAGGGCGGTGCAGTACTGC. Its protein is CASSLEDRAVQYC.

The J gene is TRBJ1-2, the V gene TRBV10-3, with 10 bases matching TRBD1. V was pared by 4 bases and J by 4 bases, with 6 bases of the junction left unmatched. CDR1 and CDR2 (germline): ENHRY, SYGVKD. The CDR3 length is 15 residues. The CDR3 protein is CAISGPGQGSYGYTF. CDR3 nucleotides: TGTGCCATCAGTGGCCCGGGACAGGGGAGCTATGGCTACACCTTC.

About this clonotype itself: A read error may explain this, as a much larger clone is one base away. The V gene is TRBV27, the J gene TRBJ1-6, with unresolved D. In germline, CDR1 is MNHEY, CDR2 SMNVEV (reference sequence). CDR3 length: 14 residues. Between the trimmed V and J ends, which lost 5 bases and 9 bases, there was a span of 14 bases. CDR3 loop: CASSPSRPISPLHF. The CDR3 nucleotides read TGTGCCAGCAGTCCAAGTAGACCGATTTCACCCCTCCACTTT.

This clonotype is a singleton in its sample. The genes are TRBV7-9 and TRBJ1-2, with D possibly TRBD1 on 6 matching bases. The CDR3 sequence is 17 residues long. V shed 3 bases and J shed 0 bases, with 17 bases lying between them. CDR1 and CDR2 (germline): SEHNR, FQNEAQ (reference sequence). CDR3 protein: CASSFSRGGASNYGYTF. CDR3 DNA sequence: TGTGCCAGCAGCTTTAGTAGGGGGGGAGCCTCTAACTATGGCTACACCTTC.